Presented here are 29 T cell receptor beta chains from one specimen sequenced in a study of blood T cell repertoires in COVID-19. Sequenced by immunoSEQ multiplex PCR; TCRdb stores in-frame clones only, minus some. Of roughly 100,000 clones listed, 81% are singletons. Sequencing was done on a sample of peripheral blood. Receptor source: a man of 80 years or more with acute or convalescent COVID-19.

V and J are TRBV7-9 and TRBJ2-1; TRBD2 matches 10 bases. The CDR3 consists of 12 residues. The germline V gene encodes CDR1 SEHNR and CDR2 FQNEAQ (reference sequence). Trimming took 5 bases from V and 10 from J; bases not matched to a gene: 2. Here the CDR3 reads CASSPTSGEQFF. In DNA, the CDR3 is TGTGCCAGCAGCCCGACTAGCGGGGAGCAGTTCTTC.

The V gene is TRBV18, the J gene TRBJ1-2; 9 bases align to TRBD1. Per germline, CDR1 KGHSH and CDR2 LQKENI. This CDR3 is built from 16 residues. Trimming at V came to 1 base and at J to 7 bases, leaving 10 bases not matched to a gene. For the CDR3, the DNA is TGTGCCAGCTCACCACTACGGACAGGGGAGGTCGGTGGCTACACCTTC. Its protein is CASSPLRTGEVGGYTF. Full variable domain (rest looked up from reference TRBV18 and TRBJ1-2): NAGVMQNPRHLVRRRGQEARLRCSPMKGHSHVYWYRQLPEEGLKFMVYLQKENIIDESGMPKERFSAEFPKEGPSILRIQQVVRGDSAAYFCASSPLRTGEVGGYTFGSGTRLTVV.

This clone was recorded once. The chain recombines TRBV5-4 with TRBJ2-5; D remains ambiguous. Per germline, CDR1 SGHNT and CDR2 YYREEE (reference sequence). This CDR3 is built from 12 residues. The ends were cut back, 7 bases at V and 5 bases at J, with 12 bases in the middle. The CDR3 here is CASALPGETQYF. For the CDR3, the DNA is TGTGCCAGCGCCTTACCGGGTGAGACCCAGTACTTC.

The gene calls are TRBV11-3 and TRBJ2-5, with 11 bases identical to TRBD1. J gave up 2 bases and V 4 bases, and 6 bases lay outside the gene matches. The CDR3 is made up of 16 amino acids. Germline CDR1 and CDR2: SGHNT and YENEEA. The CDR3 is CASSSSGTGGQETQYF. DNA of the CDR3: TGTGCCAGCAGCTCCTCCGGGACAGGGGGTCAAGAGACCCAGTACTTC.

The CDR3 region is CASSPGYGDEQFF. The CDR3 region has the DNA TGTGCCAGCAGCCCGGGGTATGGGGATGAGCAGTTCTTC. J is TRBJ2-1 and V is TRBV5-4; D might be TRBD2 (5 bases). Trimming took off 4 bases at V and 8 bases at J, with 13 bases between the two ends. The CDR3 consists of 13 residues. Per germline, CDR1 SGHNT and CDR2 YYREEE (reference sequence).

V usage is TRBV25-1 and J usage is TRBJ2-7, with D uncertain. The CDR3 has 13 residues. Germline assignment: CDR1 MGHDK and CDR2 SYGVNS. V was shortened by 1 base and J by 11 bases, with 15 bases between the two germline ends. CDR3 DNA: TGTGCCAGCAGTGAATCTCCCTCTGCGGCAGAGTACTTC. Its protein product is CASSESPSAAEYF.

The J gene is TRBJ2-5, the V gene TRBV7-3, with D possibly matching TRBD2 (5 bases). CDR1 SGHTA and CDR2 FQGTGA come from the germline V gene. This CDR3 has 14 residues. The V and J ends lost 9 bases and 5 bases respectively, with 19 bases between them. The CDR3 DNA follows: TGTGCCAGGTCTTCGTCGATAAGCGGCGAGACCCAGTACTTC. It codes for CARSSSISGETQYF.

V gene TRBV7-3 combines with J gene TRBJ2-3; 9 bases agree with TRBD2. CDR3 length equals 13 residues. Germline loops: CDR1 SGHTA, CDR2 FQGTGA. V shed 6 bases, J shed 5 bases, and the junction held 3 bases outside the gene matches. The CDR3 sequence is CASRRTSEDTQYF. CDR3 DNA sequence: TGTGCCAGCAGAAGGACTAGCGAAGATACGCAGTATTTT. The full variable domain, with the rest looked up from reference TRBV7-3 and TRBJ2-3, is GAGVSQTPSNKVTEKGKYVELRCDPISGHTALYWYRQSLGQGPEFLIYFQGTGAADDSGLPNDRFFAVRPEGSVSTLKIQRTERGDSAVYLCASRRTSEDTQYFGPGTRLTVL.

The chain employs TRBV5-6 and TRBJ2-7; no firm D call. Trimming removed 4 bases at V and 7 bases at J, with 9 bases between. The germline V gene encodes CDR1 SGHDT and CDR2 YYEEEE. The CDR3 consists of 11 residues. In nucleotides, the CDR3 is TGTGCCAGCAGCCAGATCTCGGAGCAGTACTTC. Translated: CASSQISEQYF.

The chain links TRBV6-5 to TRBJ1-2; D perhaps matches TRBD1 (6 bases). Per the germline V gene, CDR1 is MNHEY and CDR2 is SVGAGI. This CDR3 is 16 amino acids long. V was trimmed by 2 bases and J by 7 bases, leaving 20 bases between them. CDR3 amino acids: CASSYADSLALRGYTF. In DNA, the CDR3 is TGTGCCAGCAGTTACGCGGACAGCTTAGCCTTGCGTGGCTACACCTTC.

The chain has TRBV28 and TRBJ2-7; 10 positions agree with TRBD1. Germline V CDR1 and CDR2: MDHEN, SYDVKM. V dropped 1 base and J dropped 4; count of bases not matched to a gene: 13. The CDR3 contains 18 residues. The chain's CDR3 is CASSLLSVGTGDWYEQYF. The CDR3, as DNA: TGTGCCAGCAGTTTATTGAGTGTTGGGACAGGGGATTGGTACGAGCAGTACTTC.

This clone came up a few times. V and J are TRBV7-3 and TRBJ2-5; 12 bases match TRBD1. Germline V gene sequence: CDR1 SGHTA, CDR2 FQGTGA. With 0 bases clipped from V and 5 bases from J, the junction kept 7 bases outside the gene matches. The CDR3 runs 17 residues. Here the CDR3 DNA reads TGTGCCAGCAGCTTAACGTCCGGGACAGGGGGCCGGGAGACCCAGTACTTC. The encoded protein is CASSLTSGTGGRETQYF.

The CDR3 protein is CASSSRQGANTEAFF. CDR3 sequence (DNA): TGTGCCAGCAGCTCAAGACAGGGGGCGAACACTGAAGCTTTCTTT. The chain uses TRBV7-2 and TRBJ1-1; 10 nucleotides match TRBD1. The CDR3 has 15 amino acids. Germline V gives CDR1 SGHTA, CDR2 FQGNSA. J lost 1 base, V lost 4 bases, and 3 bases had no gene match.

This clone was detected only a few times. The chain carries TRBV28 and TRBJ1-1, with 7 bases aligning to TRBD1. The CDR3 extends over 14 amino acids. V shed 3 bases and J 10 bases; nucleotides not matched to a gene: 11. Per germline, CDR1 MDHEN and CDR2 SYDVKM. DNA for the CDR3: TGTGCCAGCAGTTTGTCGACAGGGACCCCCCGAGCTTTCTTT. It translates to CASSLSTGTPRAFF. Based on the CDR3 plus reference TRBV28 and TRBJ1-1, the full variable domain is DVKVTQSSRYLVKRTGEKVFLECVQDMDHENMFWYRQDPGLGLRLIYFSYDVKMKEKGDIPEGYSVSREKKERFSLILESASTNQTSMYLCASSLSTGTPRAFFGQGTRLTVV.

V and J are TRBV7-2 and TRBJ2-3, with D possibly matching TRBD2 (6 bases). V was pared by 1 base and J by 9 bases, with 17 bases between. Per the germline V gene, CDR1 is SGHTA and CDR2 is FQGNSA. CDR3 length: 15 amino acids. The chain's CDR3 is CASSLVSGASETQYF. In nucleotides, the CDR3 is TGTGCCAGCAGCTTAGTGTCGGGAGCCTCGGAGACGCAGTATTTT. Together with reference TRBV7-2 and TRBJ2-3, the CDR3 gives the full variable domain: GAGVSQSPSNKVTEKGKDVELRCDPISGHTALYWYRQSLGQGLEFLIYFQGNSAPDKSGLPSDRFSAERTGGSVSTLTIQRTQQEDSAVYLCASSLVSGASETQYFGPGTRLTVL.

The V call is TRBV3-1 (or the pseudogene TRBV3-2), the J call TRBJ1-4, with 8 positions matching TRBD1. Trimming at V came to 6 bases and at J to 5 bases, leaving 5 bases not matched to a gene. Germline V lookup: CDR1 LGHDT, CDR2 YNNKEL (reference sequence). This CDR3 has 14 amino acids. The CDR3 sequence: CASSPRGQNEKLFF. The CDR3, as DNA: TGTGCCAGCAGTCCCAGGGGGCAGAATGAAAAACTGTTTTTT.

This clone was recorded a few times. V and J are TRBV6-5 and TRBJ2-2, with 15 bases fitting TRBD2. CDR3 length equals 15 residues. The germline CDR1 and CDR2 sequences are MNHEY and SVGAGI. The V and J ends lost 7 bases and 4 bases, in that order; junction bases with no gene match: 1. The CDR3 DNA reads as TGTGCCAGCACGGGACTAGCGGGAGGCACCGGGGAGCTGTTTTTT. Amino acid sequence: CASTGLAGGTGELFF.

For this clone: The sample holds other DNA sequences that translate to the same CDR3. The chain recombines TRBV24-1 with TRBJ2-5, with 11 positions matching TRBD1. This CDR3 is built from 15 residues. CDR1 is KGHDR, CDR2 SFDVKD, per germline. Trimming removed 3 bases from V and 5 bases from J; junction bases left unmatched: 4. The CDR3 sequence: CATSDPGTGGETQYF. The CDR3 region has the DNA TGTGCCACCAGTGATCCCGGGACAGGGGGGGAGACCCAGTACTTC.

The chain carries TRBV7-9 and TRBJ2-1, with 7 bases fitting TRBD1. The germline V gene has CDR1 SEHNR and CDR2 FQNEAQ (reference sequence). The CDR3 is 15 amino acids. J was trimmed by 4 bases and V by 5 bases; bases with no gene match: 8. CDR3 amino acids: CASSPQPGQYNEQFF. For the CDR3, the DNA is TGTGCCAGCAGCCCACAACCGGGACAGTACAATGAGCAGTTCTTC.

The chain joins TRBV18 to TRBJ1-6; 8 bases line up with TRBD1. V shed 4 bases, J shed 8 bases, and the junction held 10 bases outside the gene matches. CDR1 and CDR2 (germline): KGHSH, LQKENI. This CDR3 comprises 16 residues. CDR3: CASSRQGARGDSPLHF. The CDR3 bases are TGTGCCAGCTCACGGCAGGGGGCACGAGGAGATTCACCCCTCCACTTT. The complete variable domain, with remaining parts taken from reference TRBV18 and TRBJ1-6, reads NAGVMQNPRHLVRRRGQEARLRCSPMKGHSHVYWYRQLPEEGLKFMVYLQKENIIDESGMPKERFSAEFPKEGPSILRIQQVVRGDSAAYFCASSRQGARGDSPLHFGNGTRLTVT.

Many counts were recorded for this clone. This chain links TRBV10-2 with TRBJ2-7; 8 nucleotides align to TRBD2. Germline V gene sequence: CDR1 WSHSY, CDR2 SAAADI. This CDR3 region has 15 residues. J lost 0 bases, V lost 0 bases, and 1 base had no gene match. The CDR3 loop is CASSESSGSSYEQYF. In DNA, the CDR3 is TGCGCCAGCAGTGAGTCGAGCGGGAGCTCCTACGAGCAGTACTTC.

The chain has TRBV4-1 and TRBJ2-5; the D is unclear. The CDR3 is 13 residues long. Trimming took 2 bases from V and 1 from J, leaving 5 bases between them. Germline V gives CDR1 MGHRA, CDR2 YSYEKL. The DNA of the CDR3 is TGCGCCAGCAGCCAAACAGTCCAAGAGACCCAGTACTTC. It translates to CASSQTVQETQYF.

The chain recombines TRBV6-5 with TRBJ1-2; D may be TRBD1 (5 bases). The CDR3 runs 13 residues. V was clipped by 6 bases and J by 4 bases, with 12 bases between them. CDR1 and CDR2 (germline): MNHEY, SVGAGI. The CDR3 protein is CASSAQATYGYTF. DNA for the CDR3: TGTGCCAGCAGCGCACAGGCAACCTATGGCTACACCTTC.

The chain couples TRBV27 to TRBJ1-1; 7 nucleotides agree with TRBD1. The V gene's germline CDR1 is MNHEY and CDR2 SMNVEV (reference sequence). The length of the CDR3 is 17 residues. Trimming cost V 3 bases and J 0 bases; bases outside gene matches: 10. As DNA, the CDR3 is TGTGCCAGCAGTTTGATTCCAGTCGGGACAGTGAACACTGAAGCTTTCTTT. Its translation is CASSLIPVGTVNTEAFF.

This chain joins TRBV6-5 and TRBJ1-2; 8 bases are shared with TRBD1. From germline, CDR1 is MNHEY and CDR2 SVGAGI. The V gene end was trimmed by 0 bases and the J gene end by 7 bases; junction bases not matched to a gene: 4. The length of the CDR3 is 14 residues. The CDR3 loop is CASSYSQGATGYTF. CDR3 nucleotide sequence: TGTGCCAGCAGTTACTCGCAGGGGGCTACTGGCTACACCTTC.

The chain recombines TRBV6-5 with TRBJ2-3; TRBD2 aligns across 8 bases. CDR3 length equals 14 residues. V was pared by 6 bases and J by 4 bases, with 6 bases of the junction left unmatched. Germline CDR1 is MNHEY and CDR2 is SVGAGI. In DNA, the CDR3 is TGTGCCAGCAGCCGGACTAGCACGGCAGATACGCAGTATTTT. Protein sequence: CASSRTSTADTQYF.

This chain uses TRBV11-2 with TRBJ2-1; 9 nucleotides agree with TRBD2. The trim removed 2 bases at V and 5 bases at J, leaving 7 bases unmatched. This CDR3 has 16 amino acids. CDR1 SGHAT and CDR2 FQNNGV come from the germline V gene. The CDR3 sequence: CASSLSGGFMNNEQFF. The CDR3 coding sequence is TGTGCCAGCAGCTTAAGCGGGGGGTTTATGAACAATGAGCAGTTCTTC.

This clone was counted between two and nine times. V usage is TRBV14 and J usage is TRBJ2-6, with 7 bases aligning to TRBD1. From germline, CDR1 is SGHDN and CDR2 FVKESK. The V and J ends lost 2 bases and 0 bases, in that order; junction bases with no gene match: 7. The CDR3 is 18 amino acids. This chain's CDR3 is CASSQSQGVVSGANVLTF. CDR3 DNA sequence: TGTGCCAGCAGCCAATCTCAGGGGGTCGTCTCTGGGGCCAACGTCCTGACTTTC.

The rearrangement uses TRBV30 and TRBJ2-5; 13 bases map to TRBD2. J gave up 4 bases and V 2 bases, and 1 base lay outside the gene matches. This CDR3 is 14 amino acids long. CDR1 and CDR2 from the germline V gene are GTSNPN and SVGIG (reference sequence). CDR3 bases: TGTGCCTGGAGTAGACTAGCGGGAGGAGAGACCCAGTACTTC. It specifies CAWSRLAGGETQYF.